Presented here are 20 T cell receptor beta chains from one specimen sequenced in a study of T cell repertoires in cytomegalovirus infection. TCRdb analysed the reads with MiXCR anew, one entry per CDR3 protein. Among under 200,000 distinct CDR3 sequences listed, 8% to 10% were seen once. Sequencing input: PBMCs. Every receptor here comes from a human donor in good health (CMV status not recorded). Some clones in this sample may be carry-over from other donors' samples.

The V gene is TRBV6-4, the J gene TRBJ1-1, with unresolved D. V was cut by 0 bases and J by 6 bases, with 8 bases left in between. This CDR3 is built from 13 residues. CDR1 and CDR2 (germline): MRHNA, SNTAGT. Written as DNA, the CDR3 is TGTGCCAGCAGTGACTCGAGCAGATCTGAAGCTTTCTTT. As protein: CASSDSSRSEAFF.

Ten or more counts support this clonotype. The chain carries TRBV14 and TRBJ1-2, with D possibly TRBD1 on 6 matching bases. CDR3 length: 15 amino acids. The germline CDR1 and CDR2 sequences are SGHDN and FVKESK. V was shortened by 4 bases and J by 6 bases, with 18 bases between the two germline ends. The DNA of the CDR3 is TGTGCCAGCAGCCGATACAGGGAGTTTAAGGATGGCTACACCTTC. This codes for CASSRYREFKDGYTF.

This chain links TRBV20-1 with TRBJ1-2; D remains unclear. The V gene lost 1 base and the J gene lost 8 bases, with 11 bases spanning the gap. CDR3 length equals 12 residues. Germline lookup yields CDR1 DFQATT and CDR2 SNEGSKA (reference sequence). The CDR3 DNA sequence: TGCAGTGCTAGAGTCGGGCAGCGGGGCTACACCTTC. Amino acid sequence: CSARVGQRGYTF.

In its sample, this clonotype was seen a few times. This sequence joins TRBV29-1 and TRBJ2-1; TRBD1 matches at 8 bases. Germline CDR1 is SQVTM and CDR2 is ANQGSEA. The CDR3 is 13 residues long. V was pared by 5 bases and J by 7 bases, with 7 bases of the junction left unmatched. CDR3 bases: TGCAGCGTTACCCGGACAGGGCTTAATGAGCAGTTCTTC. It specifies CSVTRTGLNEQFF.

The chain employs TRBV28 and TRBJ2-1, with 14 positions matching TRBD2. This CDR3 has 18 amino acids. V trimming: 5 bases; J trimming: 7 bases; junction bases outside the gene matches: 13. Germline V lookup: CDR1 MDHEN, CDR2 SYDVKM. CDR3 DNA sequence: TGTGCCAGCAGTAAACCGGGACTAGCGGGAGCGTCTGGGAATGAGCAGTTCTTC. Its protein product is CASSKPGLAGASGNEQFF.

On this clonotype: At one of its ends the junction is not consistent with the germline gene, which may arise from a read error. The rearrangement links TRBV20-1 to TRBJ2-7; D is uncertain. Germline V CDR1 and CDR2: DFQATT, SNEGSKA (reference sequence). The CDR3 has 15 residues. CDR3 region: CSAGDYAGSPYEQYF. The CDR3, as DNA: TGCAGTGCTGGAGATTACGCAGGCTCGCCCTACGAGCAGTACTTC.

Ten or more counts support this clonotype. The chain has TRBV7-6 and TRBJ2-5; 7 positions match TRBD1. Unmatched junction bases numbered 11, after V lost 6 bases and J lost 4 bases. CDR1 is SGHVS and CDR2 is FNYEAQ in the germline V gene. The CDR3 loop spans 15 amino acids. This CDR3 reads CASRPQGELRETQYF. DNA for the CDR3: TGTGCCAGCAGGCCGCAGGGGGAGCTGCGAGAGACCCAGTACTTC.

The rearrangement joins TRBV5-6 to TRBJ2-1; 14 bases map to TRBD2. Germline CDR1 is SGHDT and CDR2 is YYEEEE. The CDR3 covers 17 residues. With V trimmed by 6 bases and J by 8 bases, 13 bases remained unmatched. The CDR3 spells CASNPVPGLAGDDEQFF. The CDR3 coding sequence is TGTGCCAGCAACCCCGTCCCGGGACTAGCGGGAGATGATGAGCAGTTCTTC.

As DNA, the CDR3 is TGCACTGCGGGGGGGGGCACAGATACGCAGTATTTT. Protein product: CTAGGGTDTQYF. The chain uses TRBV20-1 and TRBJ2-3, with 9 positions matching TRBD2. The germline V gene encodes CDR1 DFQATT and CDR2 SNEGSKA (reference sequence). CDR3 length: 12 residues.

This clonotype was seen ten or more times. The gene calls are TRBV7-2 and TRBJ2-3; D is ambiguous. Germline CDR1 is SGHTA and CDR2 is FQGNSA. The CDR3 consists of 18 residues. The V end was cut by 3 bases, the J end by 4 bases, with 23 bases between. The CDR3 coding sequence is TGTGCCAGCAGCTTCCGCTCAGCTCCCTCCCGCCTTCCAGATACGCAGTATTTT. Translating it yields CASSFRSAPSRLPDTQYF.

This clonotype was seen ten or more times. The chain links TRBV7-8 to TRBJ1-3; D gene unclear. Looked up from germline, CDR1 is SGHVS and CDR2 is FQNEAQ. CDR3 length: 15 amino acids. With 3 bases removed from V and 3 bases from J, the gap between germline ends came to 12 bases. CDR3 in amino acids: CASSLFVGSGNTIYF. The CDR3 nucleotides read TGTGCCAGCAGCTTGTTTGTTGGGAGTGGAAACACCATATATTTT. Full variable domain (missing parts from reference TRBV7-8 and TRBJ1-3): GAGVSQSPRYKVAKRGQDVALRCDPISGHVSLFWYQQALGQGPEFLTYFQNEAQLDKSGLPSDRFFAERPEGSVSTLKIQRTQQEDSAVYLCASSLFVGSGNTIYFGEGSWLTVV.

Ten or more counts support this clonotype. This CDR3 reads CASSTGTIGYGYTF. CDR3 DNA sequence: TGTGCCAGCAGCACGGGGACAATTGGCTATGGCTACACCTTC. The chain couples TRBV12-3 or TRBV12-4 to TRBJ1-2; tentatively, D is TRBD1 (6 bases). The CDR3 covers 14 residues. Trimming shortened V by 6 bases and J by 4 bases, and 15 bases separated the two germline ends.

This clonotype appeared many times. V usage is TRBV6-2 or TRBV6-3 and J usage is TRBJ2-3; 12 bases line up with TRBD2. Trimming took 2 bases from V and 0 from J; bases not matched to a gene: 6. CDR3 size: 18 residues. The germline gives CDR1 MNHEY, CDR2 SVGEGT. In nucleotides, the CDR3 is TGTGCCAGCAGTTACGAGCTAGCGGGGGGGTTTAGCACAGATACGCAGTATTTT. Translated: CASSYELAGGFSTDTQYF.

This clonotype has just a few counts. V usage is TRBV20-1 and J usage is TRBJ2-5, with D maybe TRBD1 (6 bases). The CDR3 is 13 amino acids. The ends were cut back, 4 bases at V and 3 bases at J, with 12 bases in the middle. Per germline, CDR1 DFQATT and CDR2 SNEGSKA (reference sequence). The chain's CDR3 is CSAMRTVKETQYF. The CDR3, as DNA: TGCAGTGCTATGAGGACAGTGAAAGAGACCCAGTACTTC.

Ten or more counts support this clonotype. The gene calls are TRBV7-2 and TRBJ1-1, with 10 bases identical to TRBD1. Germline assignment: CDR1 SGHTA and CDR2 FQGNSA. V lost 3 bases and J lost 5; bases outside the gene matches: 6. The CDR3 is 15 residues long. The CDR3, as DNA: TGTGCCAGCAGCTTCCGGGACAGGGGTGGGACTGAAGCTTTCTTT. This codes for CASSFRDRGGTEAFF.

This clonotype was seen more than once but under ten times. The chain employs TRBV23-1 and TRBJ2-4; D is unresolved. TRBV23-1 is labeled an ORF, and its function is uncertain. This CDR3 spans 16 amino acids. Trimming took off 7 bases at V and 0 bases at J, with 16 bases between the two ends. This CDR3 reads CASTTTTPVAKNIQYF. DNA for the CDR3: TGCGCCAGCACTACGACAACCCCAGTAGCCAAAAACATTCAGTACTTC.

This clonotype has a count of ten or more. V gene TRBV10-3 combines with J gene TRBJ1-2; tentatively, D is TRBD1 (6 bases). CDR3 length: 15 amino acids. V shed 1 base and J shed 5 bases, with 14 bases lying between them. Germline values: CDR1 ENHRY, CDR2 SYGVKD. The CDR3 DNA reads as TGTGCCATCAGTGAGTTCCCCCGGACAGATTATGGCTACACCTTC. It translates to CAISEFPRTDYGYTF.

This clonotype was recorded at least ten times. The chain joins TRBV7-8 to TRBJ2-3, with TRBD1 identical over 11 bases. The CDR3 has 16 amino acids. Germline CDR1 is SGHVS and CDR2 is FQNEAQ. Trimming at V came to 5 bases and at J to 3 bases, leaving 7 bases not matched to a gene. The CDR3 is CASSGRTGGATDTQYF. The CDR3 nucleotides are TGTGCCAGCAGCGGTAGGACAGGGGGCGCAACAGATACGCAGTATTTT.

This clonotype was seen at least ten times. The chain joins TRBV7-2 to TRBJ2-3, with D unresolved. The CDR3 contains 15 residues. Trimming pared 2 bases from V and 0 bases from J, leaving 9 bases between. Germline CDR1 is SGHTA and CDR2 is FQGNSA. CDR3 sequence: CASSLRTASTDTQYF. The CDR3 DNA reads as TGTGCCAGCAGCTTAAGGACGGCTAGCACAGATACGCAGTATTTT.

This clonotype turned up a few times. The V call is TRBV6-2 or TRBV6-3, the J call TRBJ1-2, with D tentatively TRBD1 (5 bases). Between the trimmed V and J ends, which lost 2 bases and 3 bases, there was a span of 10 bases. Germline values: CDR1 MNHEY, CDR2 SVGEGT. The CDR3 extends over 14 amino acids. The CDR3 here is CASSYQQGYYGYTF. The CDR3 DNA follows: TGTGCCAGCAGTTACCAGCAGGGCTACTATGGCTACACCTTC.